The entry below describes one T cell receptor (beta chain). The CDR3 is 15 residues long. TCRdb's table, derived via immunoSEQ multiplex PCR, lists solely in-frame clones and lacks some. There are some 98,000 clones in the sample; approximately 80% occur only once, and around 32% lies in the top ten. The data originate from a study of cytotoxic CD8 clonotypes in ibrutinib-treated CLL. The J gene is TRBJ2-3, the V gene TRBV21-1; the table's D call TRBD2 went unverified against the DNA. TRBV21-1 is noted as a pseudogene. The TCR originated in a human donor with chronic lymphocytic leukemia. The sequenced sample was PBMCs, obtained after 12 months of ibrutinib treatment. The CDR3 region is CASSKVVTKTDTQYF. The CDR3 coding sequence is TGTGCCAGCAGCAAAGTGGTGACTAAGACAGATACGCAGTATTTT.